This T cell receptor beta chain originates from a study of beta chain features in type 1 diabetes. Germline CDR1 reads SGHRS; CDR2 reads YFSETQ. V trimming: 1 base; J trimming: 7 bases; junction bases outside the gene matches: 2. The CDR3 is 14 amino acids. Whole-study results and caveats: The naive, central memory and Treg TCRB repertoires of patients appeared to be more similar to one another than those of healthy donors. There was a moderate but significant shortening of TCRB CDR3s in all four CD4+ subsets of Type 1 diabetes patients. Amplification by PCR could prefer shorter templates, with the same effect in patients and controls. Cells that show high TCR expression could be over-represented by cDNA sequencing.

This clone was observed a few times. Its cognate antigen is unknown. Expressed TCRB transcripts were sequenced after all isolated RNA was converted to cDNA. Samples of naive, central memory and regulatory T cells yielded a mean of around 3.4 million reads. TCRdb's table, derived via immunoSEQ multiplex PCR, lists solely in-frame clones and lacks some. The table includes roughly 150,000 clones, approximately 8% detected once. This chain uses TRBV5-1 with TRBJ1-6; 7 bases are shared with TRBD1. This TCR was recovered from a man younger than 30 with type 1 diabetes. The source material was central memory CD4+ T cells from blood. CDR3 in DNA: TGCGCCAGCAGCTTGACAGGGGAGAATTCACCCCTCCACTTT. Translated, it gives CASSLTGENSPLHF.